Here is one T cell receptor (beta chain) with its context. Its antigen specificity is not known. There are no base qualities to consult, and no much larger clone falls within one base. Patients with melanoma were used as donors. From the germline V gene, CDR1 is SNHLY and CDR2 is FYNNEI. Trimming leaves V shorter by 0 bases and J shorter by 6 bases, with the junction holding 11 bases beyond the gene matches. Including the terminal cysteine and phenylalanine, the CDR3 comprises 18 residues. The retained sequence is limited to the CDR3, 54 bases, with the frame set at the first base. Library creation used the immunoSEQ multiplex PCR assay. Here the immuneACCESS table is served through TCRdb, limited to in-frame sequences with V and J called. Missing clones are a known gap in these copies; in checked studies unresolved V genes cover under half, and the rest lacks a known reason. The sample contains 120,000 to 150,000 clones, around 90% of them found a single time. About 1.5% of the sample rests with the top ten.

The data were obtained in a study of CD4+ T cells in melanoma (dated by TCRdb to about 2022). Regarding the study in general: Neoantigen-specific CD4+ T cells in human melanoma were investigated in the study. Results the study describes overall, beyond this receptor: Neoantigen-specific CD4+ T cells in melanoma were reported to show diverse differentiation states. Neoantigen-specific CD4+ T cells were reported to be correlated with the function of CD8+ T cells, macrophages and B cells.

This receptor was obtained from a human donor with melanoma. The chain joins TRBV2 to TRBJ2-1; 10 nucleotides in the junction match TRBD2. The DNA is as follows: TGTGCCAGCAGTGAAGCGTCCTTAGCGGGGGGTGGGGTCAATGAGCAGTTCTTC. The translation is CASSEASLAGGGVNEQFF.